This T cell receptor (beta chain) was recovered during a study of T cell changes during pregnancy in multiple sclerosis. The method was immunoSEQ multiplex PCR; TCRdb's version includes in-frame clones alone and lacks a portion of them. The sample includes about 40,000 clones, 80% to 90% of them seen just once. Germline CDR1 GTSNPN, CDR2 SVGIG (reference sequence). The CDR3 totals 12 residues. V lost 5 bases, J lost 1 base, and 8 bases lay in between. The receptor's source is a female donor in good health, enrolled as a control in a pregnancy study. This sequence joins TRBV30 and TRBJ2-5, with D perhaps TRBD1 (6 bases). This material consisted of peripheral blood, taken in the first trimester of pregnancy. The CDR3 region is CAWSTGQETQYF. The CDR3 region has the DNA TGTGCCTGGTCGACAGGCCAAGAGACCCAGTACTTC.